Here is one T cell receptor beta chain with its context. Clones were sequenced by immunoSEQ multiplex PCR, and TCRdb holds only the in-frame ones, with some missing. The sample has fewer than 500,000 clones; 89% are singletons. This CDR3 is 16 amino acids long. Germline V lookup: CDR1 SGHNT, CDR2 YYREEE (reference sequence). Trimming took 0 bases from V and 5 from J, leaving 15 bases between them. These data originate in a study of Ad26.COV2.S vaccination and SARS-CoV-2 variants. For the study at large: Donor got 5x10^10 or 1x10^11 viral particles of Ad26.COV2.S.

Treatment of the sample: around 19 received Ad26.COV2.S at low or high dose, single or two shots; about 5 received placebo; per-sample allocation not given. Each sample was drawn 63 days after the first injection (of vaccine or placebo). Built on an Ad26 vector, the vaccine expressed Wuhan-strain SARS-CoV-2 spike. The TCR originated in a person between 18 and 59 years old who received the Ad26.COV2.S COVID-19 vaccine or a placebo. Sequenced material: peripheral blood, taken in a trial of Ad26.COV2.S vaccine versus placebo. This sequence joins TRBV5-4 and TRBJ1-5; a possible D gene is TRBD1 (6 bases). DNA of the CDR3: TGTGCCAGCAGCTTGGGAGGGGGGGGGATTGATCAGCCCCAGCATTTT. It encodes CASSLGGGGIDQPQHF.